This T cell receptor (beta chain) was found in a study of T-cell memory formation after mild COVID-19. Germline lookup yields CDR1 MGHRA and CDR2 YSYEKL. This CDR3 is 14 amino acids long. Trimming took 1 base from V and 7 from J; bases not matched to a gene: 3. TCRdb recomputed calls from the 5' RACE reads with MiXCR, one row per CDR3 protein. The data show about 82,000 distinct CDR3 sequences, 10% to 15% seen once. This clonotype was recorded a few times. Its antigen is as yet unknown. General study points: Nothing confirmed that second-wave clones peaking on day 37 were specific for SARS-CoV-2.

V gene TRBV4-1 combines with J gene TRBJ2-2; 7 positions agree with TRBD2. The sequencing input was PBMCs or a T cell subset sorted from them (not recorded which). The TCR comes from an adult woman who had mild COVID-19 (a few samples of this study predate the infection). Cell type and time point are not known. The CDR3 is CASSQGPSGGELFF. CDR3 in DNA: TGCGCCAGCAGCCAAGGACCTAGCGGCGGGGAGCTGTTTTTT.